Detailed here is one T cell receptor beta chain. Its antigen remains unknown. These data are taken from a study of cytomegalovirus exposure and HLA in healthy donors. Study-wide findings and caveats: Investigators reported 150 to 200 TCR beta chains as tied to cytomegalovirus.

Primers included in the PCR were 60 Vbeta and 13 Jbeta primers. Generated by immunoSEQ multiplex PCR, the TCRdb table keeps only in-frame clones and is missing some. The table has 150,000 to 160,000 clones, approximately 81% seen once. At the time of sampling, donors were nominally healthy, though unrecorded immune exposures were likely. This receptor was identified in a woman under 30 in good health and CMV-seronegative. The sample taken for sequencing was PBMCs.

In nucleotides, the CDR3 is TGTGCCAGCTCGACCGAGGGACAGGGGCAAGAGACCCAGTACTTC. Translated: CASSTEGQGQETQYF. The chain links TRBV2 to TRBJ2-5; 10 nucleotides line up with TRBD1. The V gene end was trimmed by 8 bases and the J gene end by 2 bases; junction bases not matched to a gene: 8. This CDR3 comprises 15 residues. Germline CDR1 is SNHLY and CDR2 is FYNNEI.